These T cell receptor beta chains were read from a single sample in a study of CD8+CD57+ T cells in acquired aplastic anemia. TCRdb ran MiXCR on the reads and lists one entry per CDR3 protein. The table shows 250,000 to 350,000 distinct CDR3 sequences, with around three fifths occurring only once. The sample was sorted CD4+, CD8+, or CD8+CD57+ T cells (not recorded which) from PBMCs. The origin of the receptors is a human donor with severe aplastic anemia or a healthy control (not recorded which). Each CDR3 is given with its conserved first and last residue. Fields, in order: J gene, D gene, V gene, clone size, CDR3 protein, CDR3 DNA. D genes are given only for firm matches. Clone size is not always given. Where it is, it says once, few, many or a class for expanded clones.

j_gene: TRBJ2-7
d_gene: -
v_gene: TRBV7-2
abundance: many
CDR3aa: CASSLRMGEQYF
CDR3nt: TGTGCCAGCAGCTTGCGGATGGGTGAGCAGTACTTC

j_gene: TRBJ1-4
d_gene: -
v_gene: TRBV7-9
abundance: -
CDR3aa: CASSPRGGLFF
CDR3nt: TGTGCCAGCAGCCCCCGAGGGGGACTGTTTTTT

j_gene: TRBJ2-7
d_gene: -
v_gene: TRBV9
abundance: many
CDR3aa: CASSVAPGTLYEQYF
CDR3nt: TGTGCCAGCAGCGTGGCGCCAGGGACCCTCTACGAGCAGTACTTC

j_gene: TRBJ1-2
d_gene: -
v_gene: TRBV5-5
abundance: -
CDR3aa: CASSLPYGYTF
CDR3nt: TGTGCCAGCAGCTTGCCCTATGGCTACACCTTC

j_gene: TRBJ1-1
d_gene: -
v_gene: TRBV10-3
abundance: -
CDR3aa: CAISDRRGSLNTEAFF
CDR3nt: TGTGCCATCAGTGATCGACGGGGATCCCTGAACACTGAAGCTTTCTTT

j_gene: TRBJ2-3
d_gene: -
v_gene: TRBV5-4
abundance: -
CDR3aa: CASSLNEGDTQYF
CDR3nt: TGTGCCAGCAGCTTGAATGAGGGGGATACGCAGTATTTT

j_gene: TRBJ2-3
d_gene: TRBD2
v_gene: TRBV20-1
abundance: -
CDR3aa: CSARNPAGGPNNEQYF
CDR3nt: TGCAGTGCTAGAAACCCGGCGGGGGGGCCCAACAATGAGCAGTATTTT

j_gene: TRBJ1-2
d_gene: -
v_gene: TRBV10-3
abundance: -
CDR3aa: CAIRGGGAYGYTF
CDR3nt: TGTGCCATCAGAGGGGGAGGGGCCTATGGCTACACCTTC

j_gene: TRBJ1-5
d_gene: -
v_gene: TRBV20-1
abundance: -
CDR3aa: CSASSRANYSNQPQHF
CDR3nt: TGCAGTGCTAGTAGCAGGGCCAACTATAGCAATCAGCCCCAGCATTTT

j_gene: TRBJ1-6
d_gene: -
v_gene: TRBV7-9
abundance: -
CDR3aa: CASSSRDGDNSPLHF
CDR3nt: TGTGCCAGCAGCTCACGAGACGGAGATAATTCACCCCTCCACTTT

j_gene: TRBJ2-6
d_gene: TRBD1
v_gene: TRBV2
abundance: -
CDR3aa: CASSVYTGDISGANVLTF
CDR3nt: TGTGCCAGCAGTGTCTACACAGGGGATATAAGTGGGGCCAACGTCCTGACTTTC